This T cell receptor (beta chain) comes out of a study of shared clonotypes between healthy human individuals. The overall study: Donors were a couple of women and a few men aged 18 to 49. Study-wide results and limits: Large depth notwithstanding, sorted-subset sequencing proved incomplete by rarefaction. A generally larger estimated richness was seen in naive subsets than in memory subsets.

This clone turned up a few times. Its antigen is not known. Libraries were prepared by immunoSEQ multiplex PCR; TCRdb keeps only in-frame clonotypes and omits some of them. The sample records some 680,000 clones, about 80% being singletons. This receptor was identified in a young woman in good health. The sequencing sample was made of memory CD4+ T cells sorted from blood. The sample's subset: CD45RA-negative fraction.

CDR3: CASSLGIAGGHNEQFF. CDR3 bases: TGTGCCAGCAGCTTAGGGATAGCGGGAGGTCACAATGAGCAGTTCTTC. V and J are TRBV7-6 and TRBJ2-1; 10 bases map to TRBD2. CDR3 length equals 16 residues. Trimming cost V 1 base and J 5 bases; bases outside gene matches: 5. Germline V gene data show CDR1 as SGHVS and CDR2 as FNYEAQ.